The 25 T cell receptor beta chains in this list originate from one sample, sequenced in a study of blood T cells in healthy people across ages (dated by TCRdb to the mid-2010s). The library was prepared using 5' RACE. The sequencer listed for this sample is Illumina HiSeq 2500. A second PCR of about 7 to 12 cycles was performed with a sample-barcoded 5' primer and a J-beta primer mix. The public reads were reanalyzed by TCRdb: fastp trimming at Q25, MiXCR alignment, in-frame beta chains only. CDR3 protein duplicates are merged, each entry listing the most common genes and DNA. For this sample the table gives under 1,000,000 distinct CDR3 sequences, of which about 42% were detected only once. Jointly, the top ten make up 15% to 20% of the sample. Sequences were obtained from blood. The source is an elderly man in good health.

As for this clonotype: A much bigger clone sits one base away, suggesting this may be a read error. The V call is TRBV4-3, the J call TRBJ2-3; tentatively, D is TRBD1 (5 bases). Germline V CDR1 and CDR2: LGHNA, YSLEER. V was clipped by 4 bases and J by 3 bases, with 11 bases between them. The CDR3 totals 14 residues. The CDR3 reads CASSRDTGTDTQYF. CDR3 DNA sequence: TGCGCCAGCAGCCGAGATACAGGTACAGATACGCAGTATTTT.

This chain connects TRBV4-2 to TRBJ2-7, with no clear D. Germline lookup yields CDR1 LGHNA and CDR2 YNFKEQ. This CDR3 contains 15 residues. V gave up 0 bases and J gave up 7 bases, with 16 bases separating them. CDR3 in amino acids: CASSQEGGSLGEQYF. The DNA of the CDR3 is TGTGCCAGCAGCCAAGAGGGCGGCAGTTTAGGGGAGCAGTACTTC.

The CDR3 spells CASSLILGTRGVELFF. The CDR3 nucleotides are TGTGCCAGCAGCTTAATCTTGGGGACTCGGGGGGTTGAGCTGTTTTTT. V gene TRBV7-2 combines with J gene TRBJ2-2; TRBD2 agrees at 7 bases. The CDR3 covers 16 residues. V lost 2 bases to trimming and J lost 11 bases; unmatched junction nucleotides: 14. CDR1 and CDR2 (germline): SGHTA, FQGNSA.

The chain carries TRBV3-1 and TRBJ2-7, with 7 bases aligning to TRBD2. The J call is doubtful: the DNA matches TRBJ2-4 better. Germline V gene data show CDR1 as LGHDT and CDR2 as YNNKEL (reference sequence). CDR3 length equals 15 residues. This CDR3 reads CASSPPASGKNIQYF. DNA for the CDR3: TGTGCCAGCAGCCCCCCGGCTAGCGGAAAAAACATTCAGTACTTC.

This clonotype appeared many times. A junction boundary mismatches the germline segment, possibly from a read error. V is TRBV27 and J is TRBJ2-5, with unresolved D. The germline gives CDR1 MNHEY, CDR2 SMNVEV (reference sequence). CDR3 length: 13 residues. CDR3 amino acids: CASSLAGGETQYF. The CDR3 region has the DNA TGCGCCAGCAGCTTAGCAGGTGGAGAGACCCAGTACTTC.

This chain joins TRBV20-1 and TRBJ2-7; tentatively, D is TRBD1 or TRBD2 (6 bases each). Near its end, the DNA agrees better with TRBJ2-5, so the J call may be wrong. Per the germline V gene, CDR1 is DFQATT and CDR2 is SNEGSKA (reference sequence). This CDR3 comprises 16 residues. CDR3 in amino acids: CSARDWGRGDQETQYF. The CDR3 DNA reads TGCAGTGCTAGAGATTGGGGGCGGGGCGATCAAGAGACCCAGTACTTC.

The chain joins TRBV10-3 to TRBJ2-7; the match to TRBD2 covers 12 bases. V dropped 8 bases and J dropped 6; count of bases not matched to a gene: 8. CDR1 and CDR2 from the germline V gene are ENHRY and SYGVKD. The CDR3 has 14 residues. This chain's CDR3 is CAIAATSGRTEQYF. Written as DNA, the CDR3 is TGTGCCATCGCCGCGACTAGCGGGAGAACCGAGCAGTACTTC.

This clonotype showed up just a few times. This sequence joins TRBV4-2 and TRBJ1-2; D is perhaps TRBD1 (6 bases). Germline CDR1 and CDR2: LGHNA and YNFKEQ. Trimming took off 0 bases at V and 3 bases at J, with 11 bases between the two ends. The CDR3 is made up of 15 amino acids. CDR3 sequence reads: CASSQDHREDYGYTF. In nucleotides, the CDR3 is TGTGCCAGCAGCCAAGATCACAGGGAGGACTATGGCTACACCTTC.

This clonotype was recorded many times. This chain joins TRBV5-1 and TRBJ2-5; D may be TRBD1 (6 bases). The CDR3 has 14 residues. Trimming pared 4 bases from V and 2 bases from J, leaving 12 bases between. In germline, CDR1 is SGHRS, CDR2 YFSETQ. The CDR3 DNA is TGCGCCAGCAGCCCCGGACAGATACAAGAGACCCAGTACTTC. This codes for CASSPGQIQETQYF.

This clonotype occurred a few times. This sequence joins TRBV29-1 and TRBJ2-3; 13 bases map to TRBD2. V shed 3 bases, J shed 2 bases, and the junction held 5 bases outside the gene matches. The germline CDR1 and CDR2 sequences are SQVTM and ANQGSEA. The CDR3 is made up of 16 amino acids. In DNA, the CDR3 is TGCAGCGTTGATGGGACTAGCGGGGCCCACACAGATACGCAGTATTTT. As protein: CSVDGTSGAHTDTQYF.

This clonotype has only a few counts. V is TRBV5-5 and J is TRBJ2-1; 8 nucleotides line up with TRBD1. The CDR3 length is 14 residues. V lost 3 bases and J lost 6; bases outside the gene matches: 5. Germline V lookup: CDR1 SGHKS, CDR2 YYEKEE (reference sequence). CDR3 amino acids: CASSWEGQGNEQFF. The CDR3 bases are TGTGCCAGCAGCTGGGAAGGACAGGGCAATGAGCAGTTCTTC.

The chain recombines TRBV7-2 with TRBJ2-7; possible D gene TRBD1, 5 bases. In germline, CDR1 is SGHTA, CDR2 FQGNSA. The CDR3 totals 14 residues. The V end lost 2 bases, the J end lost 2 bases, and 10 bases lay between the germline ends. DNA of the CDR3: TGTGCCAGCAGCTTACGACAGAATACCTACGAGCAGTACTTC. Protein product: CASSLRQNTYEQYF.

The V call is TRBV2, the J call TRBJ1-2, with a possible D match to TRBD1 (5 bases). This CDR3 contains 15 residues. Germline V lookup: CDR1 SNHLY, CDR2 FYNNEI. Trimming stripped 2 bases from V and 4 bases from J, with 14 bases between. The CDR3 sequence is CASSESGQGPYGYTF. In DNA, the CDR3 is TGTGCCAGCAGTGAAAGCGGGCAGGGTCCCTATGGCTACACCTTC.

CDR3 loop: CASSLGVSVAYF. CDR3 sequence (DNA): TGTGCCAGCAGCTTAGGGGTCAGCGTCGCGTACTTC. The chain links TRBV7-2 to TRBJ2-4; D is undetermined. Germline CDR1 and CDR2: SGHTA and FQGNSA. Trimming pared 1 base from V and 15 bases from J, leaving 13 bases between. The CDR3 contains 12 residues.

A remark on this clonotype: Possible read error: a much larger clone is one base away. The chain is built from TRBV20-1 and TRBJ2-7, with 10 positions matching TRBD2. The V and J ends lost 6 bases and 7 bases, in that order; junction bases with no gene match: 18. The germline V gene has CDR1 DFQATT and CDR2 SNEGSKA (reference sequence). The CDR3 extends over 16 amino acids. The DNA of the CDR3 is TGCAGTGCCCAAGAAGTGGTACGAGCGGGAGGGAGGGAGCAGTACTTC. Its translation: CSAQEVVRAGGREQYF.

The chain employs TRBV20-1 and TRBJ2-2; D remains unclear. This CDR3 has 13 amino acids. The ends were cut back, 7 bases at V and 0 bases at J, with 9 bases in the middle. The V gene's germline CDR1 is DFQATT and CDR2 SNEGSKA (reference sequence). The CDR3 DNA sequence: TGCAGTGTTGCGGCCCCGAACACCGGGGAGCTGTTTTTT. It is translated as CSVAAPNTGELFF.

The chain employs TRBV7-9 and TRBJ1-4; D possibly corresponds to TRBD1 (6 bases). CDR1 and CDR2 (germline): SEHNR, FQNEAQ (reference sequence). V was pared by 2 bases and J by 6 bases, with 13 bases between. The CDR3 covers 15 residues. CDR3 region: CASSLSSRGYEKLFF. CDR3 nucleotide sequence: TGTGCCAGCAGCTTATCCTCCAGGGGTTATGAAAAACTGTTTTTT.

J is TRBJ2-2 and V is TRBV6-2 or TRBV6-3; maybe TRBD2 (5 bases). The V and J ends lost 2 bases and 7 bases respectively, with 17 bases between them. Per the germline V gene, CDR1 is MNHEY and CDR2 is SVGEGT. CDR3 length: 16 residues. CDR3 loop: CASSYGLAPSGGELFF. Here the CDR3 DNA reads TGTGCCAGCAGTTACGGGTTAGCGCCTTCCGGCGGGGAGCTGTTTTTT.

With respect to this clonotype: Its ends do not fully match the called genes, so a read error is possible. The J gene is TRBJ2-3, the V gene TRBV7-2; D is possibly TRBD1 or TRBD2 (5 bases each). The CDR3 totals 16 residues. Per germline, CDR1 SGHTA and CDR2 FQGNSA. The CDR3 sequence is CASSLSPTGVTGTQYF. The CDR3 coding sequence is TGTGCCAGCAGCTTAAGTCCCACCGGGGTTACAGGTACGCAGTATTTT.

This chain uses TRBV20-1 with TRBJ2-3, with 7 nucleotides matching TRBD2. The CDR3 spans 14 residues. Per germline, CDR1 DFQATT and CDR2 SNEGSKA (reference sequence). V gave up 1 base and J gave up 8 bases; unmatched junction bases: 9. The CDR3 DNA follows: TGCAGTGCTAGAGTGGGGCGGGAGTGGCTTACGCAGTATTTT. Amino acids: CSARVGREWLTQYF.

This sequence joins TRBV7-2 and TRBJ1-1; tentative D call: TRBD1 (6 bases). Trimming removed 6 bases at V and 0 bases at J, with 11 bases between. Germline CDR1 reads SGHTA; CDR2 reads FQGNSA. This CDR3 is built from 14 residues. For the CDR3, the DNA is TGTGCCAGCAGTCTGGACAGCATGAACACTGAAGCTTTCTTT. It specifies CASSLDSMNTEAFF.

The rearrangement links TRBV12-3 or TRBV12-4 to TRBJ1-5; TRBD1 is a possible D gene (5 bases). CDR3 length equals 14 residues. Trimming stripped 1 base from V and 6 bases from J, with 10 bases between. This chain's CDR3 is CASSLEGKGQPQHF. CDR3 bases: TGTGCCAGCAGTTTAGAGGGGAAGGGTCAGCCCCAGCATTTT.

Note on this clonotype: A much larger clone differs by one base, so this may be a read error. For the CDR3, the DNA is TGCAGTGCTAGCTCGGGACTAGCATTCTACGGGCAGTACTTC. This codes for CSASSGLAFYGQYF. The chain carries TRBV20-1 and TRBJ2-5, with 9 bases aligning to TRBD2. CDR1 DFQATT and CDR2 SNEGSKA come from the germline V gene (reference sequence). This CDR3 spans 14 amino acids. Trimming cost V 3 bases and J 11 bases; bases outside gene matches: 13.

CDR3 DNA sequence: TGCAGTGCTATGGGGACACATCAAGAGACCCAGTACTTC. It translates to CSAMGTHQETQYF. This sequence joins TRBV20-1 and TRBJ2-5; weak D call: TRBD1 (6 bases). The germline gives CDR1 DFQATT, CDR2 SNEGSKA (reference sequence). This CDR3 region has 13 residues. Trimming shortened V by 4 bases and J by 2 bases, and 11 bases separated the two germline ends.

The chain carries TRBV29-1 and TRBJ1-2; D call uncertain. CDR1 is SQVTM and CDR2 is ANQGSEA in the germline V gene. This CDR3 region has 13 residues. Trimming shortened V by 4 bases and J by 7 bases, and 16 bases separated the two germline ends. DNA of the CDR3: TGCAGCGTTGGACCCCTGGTGGGCTCTGGCTACACCTTC. It is translated as CSVGPLVGSGYTF.